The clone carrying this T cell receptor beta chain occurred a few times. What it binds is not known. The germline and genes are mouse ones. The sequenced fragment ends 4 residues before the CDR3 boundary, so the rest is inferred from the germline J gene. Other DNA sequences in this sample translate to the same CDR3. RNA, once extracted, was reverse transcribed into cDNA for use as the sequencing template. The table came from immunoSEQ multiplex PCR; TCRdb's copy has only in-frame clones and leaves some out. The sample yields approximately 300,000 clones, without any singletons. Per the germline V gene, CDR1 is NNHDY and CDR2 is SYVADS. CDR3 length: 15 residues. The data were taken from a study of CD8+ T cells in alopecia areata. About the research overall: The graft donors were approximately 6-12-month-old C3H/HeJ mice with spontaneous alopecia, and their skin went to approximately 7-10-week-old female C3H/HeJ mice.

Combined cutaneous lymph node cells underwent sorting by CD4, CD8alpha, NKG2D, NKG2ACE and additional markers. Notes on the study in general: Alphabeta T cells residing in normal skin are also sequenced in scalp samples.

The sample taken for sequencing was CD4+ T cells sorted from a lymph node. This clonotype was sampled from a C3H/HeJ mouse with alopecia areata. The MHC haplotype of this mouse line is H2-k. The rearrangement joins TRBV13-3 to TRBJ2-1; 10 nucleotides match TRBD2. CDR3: CASSDSGGAGAEQFF. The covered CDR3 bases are TGTGCCAGCAGTGATTCTGGGGGGGCTGGGGCT.